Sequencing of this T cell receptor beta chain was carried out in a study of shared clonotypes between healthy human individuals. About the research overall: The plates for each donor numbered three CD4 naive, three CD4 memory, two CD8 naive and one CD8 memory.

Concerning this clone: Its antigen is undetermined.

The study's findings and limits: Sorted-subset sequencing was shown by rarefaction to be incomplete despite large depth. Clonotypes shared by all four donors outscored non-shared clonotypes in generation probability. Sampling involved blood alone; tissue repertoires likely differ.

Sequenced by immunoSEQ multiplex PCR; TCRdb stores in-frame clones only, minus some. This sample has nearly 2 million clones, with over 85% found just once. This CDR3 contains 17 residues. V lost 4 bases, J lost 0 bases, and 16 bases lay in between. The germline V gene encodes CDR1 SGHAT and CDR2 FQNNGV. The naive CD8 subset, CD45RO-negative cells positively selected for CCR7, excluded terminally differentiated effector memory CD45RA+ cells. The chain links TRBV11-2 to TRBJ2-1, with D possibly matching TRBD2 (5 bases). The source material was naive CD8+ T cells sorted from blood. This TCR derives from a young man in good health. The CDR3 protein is CASSSLGLAGSYNEQFF. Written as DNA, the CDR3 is TGTGCCAGCAGCTCCCTCGGGCTAGCAGGCTCCTACAATGAGCAGTTCTTC. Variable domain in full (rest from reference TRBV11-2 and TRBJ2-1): EAGVAQSPRYKIIEKRQSVAFWCNPISGHATLYWYQQILGQGPKLLIQFQNNGVVDDSQLPKDRFSAERLKGVDSTLKIQPAKLEDSAVYLCASSSLGLAGSYNEQFFGPGTRLTVL.